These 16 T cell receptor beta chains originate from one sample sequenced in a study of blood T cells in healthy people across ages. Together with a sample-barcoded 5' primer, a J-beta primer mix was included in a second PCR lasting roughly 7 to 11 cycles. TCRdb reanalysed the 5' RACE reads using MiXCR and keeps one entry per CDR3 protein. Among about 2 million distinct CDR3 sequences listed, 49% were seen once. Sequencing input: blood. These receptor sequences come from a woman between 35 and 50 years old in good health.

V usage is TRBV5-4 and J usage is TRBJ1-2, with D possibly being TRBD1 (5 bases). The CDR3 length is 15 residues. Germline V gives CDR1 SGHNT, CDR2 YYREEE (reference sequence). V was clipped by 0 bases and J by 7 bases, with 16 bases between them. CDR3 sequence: CASSLEGNSARGYTF. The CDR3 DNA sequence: TGTGCCAGCAGCTTGGAGGGGAATTCGGCGCGTGGCTACACCTTC.

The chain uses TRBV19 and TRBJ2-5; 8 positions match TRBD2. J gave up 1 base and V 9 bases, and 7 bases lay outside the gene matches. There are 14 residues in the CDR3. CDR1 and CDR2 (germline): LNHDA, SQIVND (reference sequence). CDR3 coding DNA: TGTGCCAGCCGTCTGACTAGCGCCCAAGAGACCCAGTACTTC. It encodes CASRLTSAQETQYF. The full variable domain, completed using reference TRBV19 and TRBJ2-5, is DGGITQSPKYLFRKEGQNVTLSCEQNLNHDAMYWYRQDPGQGLRLIYYSQIVNDFQKGDIAEGYSVSREKKESFPLTVTSAQKNPTAFYLCASRLTSAQETQYFGPGTRLLVL.

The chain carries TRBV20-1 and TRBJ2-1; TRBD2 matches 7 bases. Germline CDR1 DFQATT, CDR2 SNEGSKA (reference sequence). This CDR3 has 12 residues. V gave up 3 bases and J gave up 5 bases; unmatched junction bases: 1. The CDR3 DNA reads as TGCAGTGCTAGGGGGACTAACAATGAGCAGTTCTTC. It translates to CSARGTNNEQFF.

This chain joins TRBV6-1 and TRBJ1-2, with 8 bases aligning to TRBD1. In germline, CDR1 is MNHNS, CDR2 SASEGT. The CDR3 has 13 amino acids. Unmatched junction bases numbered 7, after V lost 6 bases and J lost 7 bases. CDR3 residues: CASRAGGPGGYTF. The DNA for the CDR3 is TGTGCCAGCAGGGCAGGGGGCCCGGGTGGCTACACCTTC.

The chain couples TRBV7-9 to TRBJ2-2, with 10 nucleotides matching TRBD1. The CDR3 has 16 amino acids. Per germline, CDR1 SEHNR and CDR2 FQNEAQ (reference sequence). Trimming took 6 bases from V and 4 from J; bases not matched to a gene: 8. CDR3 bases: TGTGCCAGCAGTCCGGACCGGACAGGGGGCACCGGGGAGCTGTTTTTT. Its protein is CASSPDRTGGTGELFF.

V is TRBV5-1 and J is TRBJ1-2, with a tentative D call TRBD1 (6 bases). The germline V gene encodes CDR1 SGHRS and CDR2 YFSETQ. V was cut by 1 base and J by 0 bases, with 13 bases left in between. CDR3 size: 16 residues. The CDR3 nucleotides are TGCGCCAGCAGCTTGAGGACAGAAAGATCTAACTATGGCTACACCTTC. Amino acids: CASSLRTERSNYGYTF.

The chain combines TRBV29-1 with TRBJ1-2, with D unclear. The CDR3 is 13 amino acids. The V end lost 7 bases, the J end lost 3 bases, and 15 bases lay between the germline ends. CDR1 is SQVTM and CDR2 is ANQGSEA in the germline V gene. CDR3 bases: TGCAGCGCCCAACGGCGGGGAGACTATGGCTACACCTTC. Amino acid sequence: CSAQRRGDYGYTF. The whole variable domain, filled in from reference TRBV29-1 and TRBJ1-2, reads SAVISQKPSRDICQRGTSLTIQCQVDSQVTMMFWYRQQPGQSLTLIATANQGSEATYESGFVIDKFPISRPNLTFSTLTVSNMSPEDSSIYLCSAQRRGDYGYTFGSGTRLTVV.

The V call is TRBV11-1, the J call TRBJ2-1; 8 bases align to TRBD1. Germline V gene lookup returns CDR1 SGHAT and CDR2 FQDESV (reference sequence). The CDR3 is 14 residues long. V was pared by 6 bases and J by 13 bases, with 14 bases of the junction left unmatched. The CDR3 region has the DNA TGTGCCAGCAGAAACGACAGGGGTTCGGAGACTCAGTTCTTC. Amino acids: CASRNDRGSETQFF.

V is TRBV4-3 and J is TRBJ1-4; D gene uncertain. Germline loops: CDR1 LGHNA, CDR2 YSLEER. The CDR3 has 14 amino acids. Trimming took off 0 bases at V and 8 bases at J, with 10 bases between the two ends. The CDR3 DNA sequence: TGCGCCAGCAGCCAAGAGAGGGTTTCGGAAAAACTGTTTTTT. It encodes CASSQERVSEKLFF.

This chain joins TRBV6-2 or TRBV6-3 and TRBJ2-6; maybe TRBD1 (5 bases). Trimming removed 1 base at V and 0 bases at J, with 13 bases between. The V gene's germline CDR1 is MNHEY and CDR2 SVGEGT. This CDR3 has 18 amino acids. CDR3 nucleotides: TGTGCCAGCAGTTACTTGCAGGGCGAAAGCTCTGGGGCCAACGTCCTGACTTTC. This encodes CASSYLQGESSGANVLTF.

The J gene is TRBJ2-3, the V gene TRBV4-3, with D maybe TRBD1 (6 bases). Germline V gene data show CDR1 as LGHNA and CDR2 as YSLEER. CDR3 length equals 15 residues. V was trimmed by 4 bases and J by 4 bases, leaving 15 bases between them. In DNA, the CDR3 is TGCGCCAGCAGCCCAGGGGAAGGTTTCGCAGATACGCAGTATTTT. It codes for CASSPGEGFADTQYF.

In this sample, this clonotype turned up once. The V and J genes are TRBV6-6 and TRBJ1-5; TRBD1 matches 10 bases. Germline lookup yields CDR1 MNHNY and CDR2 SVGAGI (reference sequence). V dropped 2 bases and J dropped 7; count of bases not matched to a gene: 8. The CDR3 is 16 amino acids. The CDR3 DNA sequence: TGTGCCAGCAGTTACCCGAAAAGACAGGGGGCCCAGCCCCAGCATTTT. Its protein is CASSYPKRQGAQPQHF.

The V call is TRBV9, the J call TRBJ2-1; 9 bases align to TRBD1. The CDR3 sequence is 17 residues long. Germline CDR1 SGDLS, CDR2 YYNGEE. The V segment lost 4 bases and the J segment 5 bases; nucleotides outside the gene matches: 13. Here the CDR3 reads CASSLTPSGQGHNEQFF. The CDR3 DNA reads TGTGCCAGCAGCCTGACCCCGTCAGGACAGGGGCACAATGAGCAGTTCTTC.

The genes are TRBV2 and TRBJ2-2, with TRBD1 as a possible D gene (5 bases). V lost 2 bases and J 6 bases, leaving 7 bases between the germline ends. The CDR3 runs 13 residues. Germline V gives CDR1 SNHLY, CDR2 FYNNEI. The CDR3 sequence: CASSESGSGELFF. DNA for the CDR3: TGTGCCAGCAGTGAATCAGGGTCCGGGGAGCTGTTTTTT. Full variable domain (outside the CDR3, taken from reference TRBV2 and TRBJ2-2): EPEVTQTPSHQVTQMGQEVILRCVPISNHLYFYWYRQILGQKVEFLVSFYNNEISEKSEIFDDQFSVERPDGSNFTLKIRSTKLEDSAMYFCASSESGSGELFFGEGSRLTVL.

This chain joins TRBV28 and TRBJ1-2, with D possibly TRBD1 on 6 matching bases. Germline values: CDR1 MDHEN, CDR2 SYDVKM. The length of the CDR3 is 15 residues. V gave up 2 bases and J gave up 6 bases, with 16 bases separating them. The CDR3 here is CASSLTGWALHGYTF. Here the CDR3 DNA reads TGTGCCAGCAGTTTAACAGGGTGGGCCCTCCATGGCTACACCTTC.

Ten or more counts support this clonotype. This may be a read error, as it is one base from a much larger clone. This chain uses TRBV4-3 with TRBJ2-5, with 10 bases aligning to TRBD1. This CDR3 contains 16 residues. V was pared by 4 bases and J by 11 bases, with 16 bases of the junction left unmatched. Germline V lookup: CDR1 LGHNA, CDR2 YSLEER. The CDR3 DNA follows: TGCGCCAGCAGCCGCCAATGGGGGACAGGGGATAATGAGCAGTACTTC. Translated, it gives CASSRQWGTGDNEQYF.